These 32 T cell receptor beta chains originate from one sample sequenced in a study of blood T cell repertoires in COVID-19 (dated by TCRdb to between 2020 and 2021). Preparation of the library involved the immunoSEQ multiplex PCR assay. In TCRdb, the immuneACCESS table is reduced to in-frame sequences with V and J assigned. These tables do not hold every clone; where another copy was compared, an unresolved V gene accounts for under half, and the others remain unexplained. For this sample the table gives around 300,000 clones, of which around four fifths were detected only once. The ten largest make up around 3.7% of the sample. The sequenced sample was peripheral blood. Every receptor here comes from a woman aged 45 to 65 with active or convalescent COVID-19.

The chain uses TRBV27 and TRBJ2-7; TRBD1 matches 9 bases. This CDR3 is built from 13 residues. Looked up from germline, CDR1 is MNHEY and CDR2 is SMNVEV (reference sequence). The V segment lost 6 bases and the J segment 2 bases; nucleotides outside the gene matches: 2. In DNA, the CDR3 is TGTGCCAGCAGAAGACAGGGGGCCTACGAGCAGTACTTC. It encodes CASRRQGAYEQYF.

The rearrangement uses TRBV30 and TRBJ1-6; maybe TRBD1 (5 bases). The CDR3 runs 14 residues. V was shortened by 5 bases and J by 4 bases, with 12 bases between the two germline ends. Germline V gene sequence: CDR1 GTSNPN, CDR2 SVGIG (reference sequence). The CDR3 loop reads CAWATRTYNSPLHF. The CDR3 DNA sequence: TGTGCCTGGGCTACGAGGACATATAATTCACCCCTCCACTTT.

This clone was counted only a few times. The gene calls are TRBV5-1 and TRBJ2-7; D remains unclear. The CDR3 extends over 14 amino acids. CDR1 is SGHRS and CDR2 is YFSETQ in the germline V gene. The ends were cut back, 1 base at V and 2 bases at J, with 10 bases in the middle. DNA for the CDR3: TGCGCCAGCAGCTTGTCGCCACCGGCCTACGAGCAGTACTTC. Its protein product is CASSLSPPAYEQYF.

This chain uses TRBV5-1 with TRBJ1-1; 8 positions agree with TRBD1. V gave up 2 bases and J gave up 0 bases; unmatched junction bases: 9. The CDR3 loop spans 17 amino acids. Germline loops: CDR1 SGHRS, CDR2 YFSETQ. The CDR3 DNA follows: TGCGCCAGCAGCTTCACCTGGGACAGGACTTTGAACACTGAAGCTTTCTTT. Translated, it gives CASSFTWDRTLNTEAFF.

The V and J genes are TRBV5-4 and TRBJ1-2, with no clear D. The V gene lost 5 bases and the J gene lost 0 bases, with 20 bases spanning the gap. Germline-derived CDR1 and CDR2 are SGHNT and YYREEE (reference sequence). CDR3 length: 17 amino acids. The CDR3 loop reads CASRLIAWGGSNYGYTF. CDR3 nucleotide sequence: TGTGCCAGCAGGTTAATAGCCTGGGGAGGGTCTAACTATGGCTACACCTTC. The entire variable domain, with the rest obtained from reference TRBV5-4 and TRBJ1-2, is as follows: ETGVTQSPTHLIKTRGQQVTLRCSSQSGHNTVSWYQQALGQGPQFIFQYYREEENGRGNFPPRFSGLQFPNYSSELNVNALELDDSALYLCASRLIAWGGSNYGYTFGSGTRLTVV.

The chain has TRBV27 and TRBJ2-5; unclear D gene. Germline V gene sequence: CDR1 MNHEY, CDR2 SMNVEV (reference sequence). V gave up 4 bases and J gave up 2 bases, with 8 bases separating them. The CDR3 is 13 amino acids. CDR3 loop: CASSSLGQETQYF. The CDR3 nucleotides read TGTGCCAGCAGTTCCCTCGGGCAAGAGACCCAGTACTTC.

The CDR3 region has the DNA TGTGCCAGCAGCCCTGTCGAGGGCTCCTACAATGAGCAGTTCTTC. This gives the protein CASSPVEGSYNEQFF. The chain joins TRBV5-4 to TRBJ2-1, with D possibly being TRBD2 (5 bases). Germline V lookup: CDR1 SGHNT, CDR2 YYREEE (reference sequence). V gave up 4 bases and J gave up 0 bases, with 11 bases separating them. This CDR3 is built from 15 residues. The whole variable domain, remainder taken from reference TRBV5-4 and TRBJ2-1, is ETGVTQSPTHLIKTRGQQVTLRCSSQSGHNTVSWYQQALGQGPQFIFQYYREEENGRGNFPPRFSGLQFPNYSSELNVNALELDDSALYLCASSPVEGSYNEQFFGPGTRLTVL.

The rearrangement joins TRBV6-5 to TRBJ1-2; D is possibly TRBD1 (6 bases). Deletions cut 0 bases from V and 10 bases from J, with 15 bases between. This CDR3 is 14 amino acids long. Per the germline V gene, CDR1 is MNHEY and CDR2 is SVGAGI. The CDR3 reads CASSYSRGSLYYTF. For the CDR3, the DNA is TGTGCCAGCAGTTACTCGAGGGGGTCCCTCTACTACACCTTC.

The chain employs TRBV29-1 and TRBJ1-1, with D maybe TRBD1 (6 bases). With 7 bases removed from V and 2 bases from J, the gap between germline ends came to 11 bases. The CDR3 has 12 amino acids. The germline V gene encodes CDR1 SQVTM and CDR2 ANQGSEA. CDR3 nucleotide sequence: TGCAGCGCCGACAGGTTTAACACTGAAGCTTTCTTT. Translated, it gives CSADRFNTEAFF.

The chain employs TRBV10-3 and TRBJ2-3; D is perhaps TRBD1 (6 bases). The CDR3 consists of 16 residues. Germline loops: CDR1 ENHRY, CDR2 SYGVKD. Trimming stripped 3 bases from V and 4 bases from J, with 17 bases between. The CDR3 here is CAISDYRGRGADTQYF. In DNA form, the CDR3 reads TGTGCCATCAGTGACTACCGTGGCAGGGGCGCAGATACGCAGTATTTT.

This chain uses TRBV4-1 with TRBJ1-4; D is unresolved. The germline CDR1 and CDR2 sequences are MGHRA and YSYEKL. V was trimmed by 2 bases and J by 0 bases, leaving 10 bases between them. This CDR3 region has 16 residues. The CDR3 DNA follows: TGCGCCAGCAGCCAAATTGGTACAGCAACTAATGAAAAACTGTTTTTT. Its translation: CASSQIGTATNEKLFF.

This chain connects TRBV4-2 to TRBJ2-3; unclear D gene. The CDR3 runs to 15 residues. Germline CDR1 reads LGHNA; CDR2 reads YNFKEQ. Trimming shortened V by 1 base and J by 4 bases, and 12 bases separated the two germline ends. The CDR3 sequence is CASSQAAANPDTQYF. The CDR3 DNA reads TGTGCCAGCAGCCAAGCGGCGGCGAACCCAGATACGCAGTATTTT.

This chain links TRBV6-5 with TRBJ1-5; perhaps TRBD1 as D (6 bases). CDR1 is MNHEY and CDR2 is SVGAGI in the germline V gene. V shed 7 bases and J shed 0 bases, with 13 bases lying between them. The CDR3 runs to 15 residues. CDR3 in amino acids: CASNPDRNSNQPQHF. CDR3 DNA: TGTGCCAGCAATCCGGACAGAAATAGCAATCAGCCCCAGCATTTT.

This clone has only one observation. The V and J genes are TRBV25-1 and TRBJ1-3; 7 bases line up with TRBD1. CDR3 length equals 13 residues. Trimming removed 7 bases from V and 3 bases from J; junction bases left unmatched: 3. The germline V gene encodes CDR1 MGHDK and CDR2 SYGVNS. CDR3 nucleotides: TGTGCCAGCACGAGGACAGGTGGAAACACCATATATTTT. Protein sequence: CASTRTGGNTIYF.

The CDR3 DNA reads TGTGCCAGCAGTGAGGGACAGGGGGCGGAAGGCTACACCTTC. This encodes CASSEGQGAEGYTF. The chain couples TRBV2 to TRBJ1-2, with 12 bases identical to TRBD1. The V gene's germline CDR1 is SNHLY and CDR2 FYNNEI. With 3 bases clipped from V and 8 bases from J, the junction kept 4 bases outside the gene matches. The CDR3 consists of 14 residues.

The chain carries TRBV3-1 (or the pseudogene TRBV3-2) and TRBJ1-1; D gene unclear. There are 17 residues in the CDR3. Germline loops: CDR1 LGHDT, CDR2 YNNKEL (reference sequence). V was trimmed by 1 base and J by 1 base, leaving 16 bases between them. The CDR3 DNA follows: TGTGCCAGCAGCCAAGGAACGGTACCGAGTACGAACACTGAAGCTTTCTTT. It translates to CASSQGTVPSTNTEAFF.

CDR3 sequence: CASSSPSAGGTDTQYF. DNA for the CDR3: TGTGCCAGCAGTTCCCCGTCGGCAGGGGGCACAGATACGCAGTATTTT. The chain carries TRBV28 and TRBJ2-3; D is perhaps TRBD1 (6 bases). The CDR3 extends over 16 amino acids. V gave up 4 bases and J gave up 1 base, with 15 bases separating them. Germline V gene sequence: CDR1 MDHEN, CDR2 SYDVKM.

V is TRBV19 and J is TRBJ1-1; D is possibly TRBD1 (5 bases). The CDR3 sequence is 13 residues long. The germline V gene encodes CDR1 LNHDA and CDR2 SQIVND (reference sequence). V was cut by 6 bases and J by 0 bases, with 8 bases left in between. The CDR3 here is CASRTGMNTEAFF. The CDR3 region has the DNA TGTGCCAGTAGAACAGGTATGAACACTGAAGCTTTCTTT.

The chain joins TRBV19 to TRBJ1-4, with 8 bases aligning to TRBD1. Germline V lookup: CDR1 LNHDA, CDR2 SQIVND (reference sequence). V gave up 4 bases and J gave up 8 bases; unmatched junction bases: 9. The length of the CDR3 is 15 residues. CDR3 region: CASSRTGQGDEKLFF. In DNA, the CDR3 is TGTGCCAGTAGTAGAACCGGACAGGGAGACGAAAAACTGTTTTTT. Drawing the rest from reference TRBV19 and TRBJ1-4, the complete variable domain is DGGITQSPKYLFRKEGQNVTLSCEQNLNHDAMYWYRQDPGQGLRLIYYSQIVNDFQKGDIAEGYSVSREKKESFPLTVTSAQKNPTAFYLCASSRTGQGDEKLFFGSGTQLSVL.

The chain uses TRBV3-1 (or the pseudogene TRBV3-2) and TRBJ2-1; 8 bases agree with TRBD2. This CDR3 spans 16 amino acids. Trimming took 4 bases from V and 4 from J; bases not matched to a gene: 9. The germline CDR1 and CDR2 sequences are LGHDT and YNNKEL (reference sequence). CDR3 sequence reads: CASSPRPLAAYNEQFF. CDR3 sequence (DNA): TGTGCCAGCAGCCCCCGACCACTAGCGGCTTACAATGAGCAGTTCTTC.

This clone occurred a few times. V and J are TRBV29-1 and TRBJ1-2; D is unclear. The CDR3 covers 12 residues. Trimming pared 4 bases from V and 1 base from J, leaving 7 bases between. Per the germline V gene, CDR1 is SQVTM and CDR2 is ANQGSEA. The CDR3 coding sequence is TGCAGCGTTGTCCACAGTAACTATGGCTACACCTTC. Its protein product is CSVVHSNYGYTF.

V is TRBV3-1 (or the pseudogene TRBV3-2) and J is TRBJ2-3; a weak D match, TRBD2 (5 bases). The CDR3 loop spans 14 amino acids. Germline V gene lookup returns CDR1 LGHDT and CDR2 YNNKEL (reference sequence). V dropped 2 bases and J dropped 3 bases, with 9 bases sitting between them. The chain's CDR3 is CASSQSDLTDTQYF. CDR3 nucleotides: TGTGCCAGCAGCCAATCGGACTTGACAGATACGCAGTATTTT.

As concerns this clone: This same CDR3 is encoded by further DNA sequences in the sample. The chain links TRBV18 to TRBJ2-7; weak D call: TRBD1 (6 bases). V was cut by 3 bases and J by 2 bases, with 8 bases left in between. From germline, CDR1 is KGHSH and CDR2 LQKENI. This CDR3 has 13 residues. The CDR3 loop reads CASSPGQTYEQYF. The CDR3 DNA sequence: TGTGCCAGCTCACCGGGACAAACCTACGAGCAGTACTTC.

This rearrangement joins TRBV30 to TRBJ2-1, with 8 positions matching TRBD2. From germline, CDR1 is GTSNPN and CDR2 SVGIG (reference sequence). Germline trimming cut 2 bases from V and 6 bases from J; bases unmatched to any gene: 6. CDR3 size: 14 residues. Written as DNA, the CDR3 is TGTGCCTGGAGTACCCCAGGGACTAGCAATGAGCAGTTCTTC. This sequence encodes CAWSTPGTSNEQFF.

The genes are TRBV2 and TRBJ2-1; 8 bases map to TRBD2. The V gene's germline CDR1 is SNHLY and CDR2 FYNNEI. The CDR3 sequence is 16 residues long. V dropped 3 bases and J dropped 4; count of bases not matched to a gene: 8. In DNA, the CDR3 is TGTGCCAGCAGTGATGTAGCGGGGACCACATACAATGAGCAGTTCTTC. This codes for CASSDVAGTTYNEQFF.

This chain uses TRBV10-3 with TRBJ1-5; no clear D gene. The CDR3 contains 14 residues. CDR1 ENHRY and CDR2 SYGVKD come from the germline V gene. Trimming took off 3 bases at V and 2 bases at J, with 8 bases between the two ends. CDR3 residues: CAISDGIGNQPQHF. The CDR3 DNA sequence: TGTGCCATCAGTGACGGGATCGGCAATCAGCCCCAGCATTTT.

V and J are TRBV6-5 and TRBJ2-7, with D unclear. Trimming took off 5 bases at V and 3 bases at J, with 11 bases between the two ends. The CDR3 length is 13 residues. Germline values: CDR1 MNHEY, CDR2 SVGAGI. The CDR3 DNA sequence: TGTGCCAGCAGTCAATCTACCGACTACGAGCAGTACTTC. Amino acids: CASSQSTDYEQYF.

This rearrangement joins TRBV11-3 to TRBJ2-3, with 13 bases fitting TRBD2. CDR3 size: 15 residues. Germline assignment: CDR1 SGHNT and CDR2 YENEEA. With 4 bases clipped from V and 5 bases from J, the junction kept 3 bases outside the gene matches. CDR3 sequence: CASSSRTSGRDTQYF. The CDR3 region has the DNA TGTGCCAGCAGCTCAAGGACTAGCGGGAGAGATACGCAGTATTTT.

The gene calls are TRBV5-4 and TRBJ2-7; D uncertain. Per the germline V gene, CDR1 is SGHNT and CDR2 is YYREEE (reference sequence). V lost 5 bases and J 4 bases, leaving 13 bases between the germline ends. The CDR3 totals 13 residues. The CDR3: CASSTRSSYEQYF. CDR3 sequence (DNA): TGTGCCAGCAGTACTCGGTCCTCGTACGAGCAGTACTTC. Supplemented by reference TRBV5-4 and TRBJ2-7, the full variable domain reads ETGVTQSPTHLIKTRGQQVTLRCSSQSGHNTVSWYQQALGQGPQFIFQYYREEENGRGNFPPRFSGLQFPNYSSELNVNALELDDSALYLCASSTRSSYEQYFGPGTRLTVT.

The gene calls are TRBV2 and TRBJ1-1; the D is unclear. V gave up 6 bases and J gave up 1 base, with 12 bases separating them. The CDR3 totals 14 residues. Germline CDR1 is SNHLY and CDR2 is FYNNEI. CDR3 nucleotides: TGTGCCAGCAGGGCGAGGGCGGGGAACACTGAAGCTTTCTTT. Amino acids: CASRARAGNTEAFF.

This chain links TRBV18 with TRBJ2-1; D may be TRBD2 (5 bases). CDR3 length: 12 residues. The V gene lost 8 bases and the J gene lost 6 bases, with 11 bases spanning the gap. Germline values: CDR1 KGHSH, CDR2 LQKENI. DNA of the CDR3: TGTGCCAGCCTACGGGATGGCAATGAGCAGTTCTTC. It codes for CASLRDGNEQFF.

This clone was seen once. J is TRBJ2-3 and V is TRBV6-5, with 10 positions matching TRBD2. Germline trimming cut 8 bases from V and 5 bases from J; bases unmatched to any gene: 10. Germline CDR1 and CDR2: MNHEY and SVGAGI. This CDR3 contains 15 residues. This chain's CDR3 is CASGRLAGWRDTQYF. The CDR3 DNA sequence: TGTGCCAGCGGCCGACTAGCGGGCTGGCGAGATACGCAGTATTTT.